This entry lists 15 T cell receptor beta chains sequenced from one sample in a study of blood T cell repertoires in COVID-19. Some clones are missing from TCRdb's copy, which holds only in-frame ones; the method was immunoSEQ multiplex PCR. The profile shows roughly 220,000 clones, 88% of them singletons. The sample consisted of PBMCs or T cells enriched from blood (not recorded which). These receptors were taken from a woman in her 30s who had recovered from COVID-19.

This chain joins TRBV4-2 and TRBJ1-2; TRBD1 is a possible D gene (6 bases). There are 15 residues in the CDR3. The germline V gene has CDR1 LGHNA and CDR2 YNFKEQ. Trimming removed 1 base from V and 0 bases from J, with 9 bases in between. The CDR3 bases are TGTGCCAGCAGCCAAGGTCAGGGGCCTAACTATGGCTACACCTTC. The encoded protein is CASSQGQGPNYGYTF.

The J gene is TRBJ1-4, the V gene TRBV5-1; 7 positions match TRBD1. CDR3 length: 15 residues. V lost 0 bases, J lost 8 bases, and 7 bases stayed unmatched. Germline-derived CDR1 and CDR2 are SGHRS and YFSETQ. CDR3 region: CASSLGTGEREKLFF. In nucleotides, the CDR3 is TGCGCCAGCAGCTTGGGAACAGGGGAACGAGAAAAACTGTTTTTT.

The V and J genes are TRBV6-1 and TRBJ2-1; TRBD1 matches 9 bases. V lost 3 bases, J lost 7 bases, and 4 bases stayed unmatched. From germline, CDR1 is MNHNS and CDR2 SASEGT. The length of the CDR3 is 14 residues. The CDR3 loop is CASSEDRGLNEQFF. For the CDR3, the DNA is TGTGCCAGCAGTGAGGACAGGGGACTTAATGAGCAGTTCTTC.

This chain joins TRBV6-2 or TRBV6-3 and TRBJ1-1; 7 bases align to TRBD1. Trimming removed 2 bases from V and 3 bases from J; junction bases left unmatched: 6. CDR3 length equals 15 residues. Germline values: CDR1 MNHEY, CDR2 SVGEGT. CDR3 in amino acids: CASSYLPDRHTEAFF. The CDR3 DNA sequence: TGTGCCAGCAGTTACCTTCCGGACAGGCACACTGAAGCTTTCTTT.

The J gene is TRBJ2-3, the V gene TRBV4-2, with 7 positions matching TRBD1. The CDR3 extends over 14 amino acids. The J segment lost 6 bases and the V segment lost 3 bases, leaving 6 bases of the junction unmatched. Germline CDR1 LGHNA, CDR2 YNFKEQ. The CDR3 DNA sequence: TGTGCCAGCAGCCACCGGACAGGAGTCGATACGCAGTATTTT. Its translation: CASSHRTGVDTQYF.

In nucleotides, the CDR3 is TGTGCCAGTAGTATCAGGGGGCTCAACACTGAAGCTTTCTTT. It encodes CASSIRGLNTEAFF. The chain is built from TRBV19 and TRBJ1-1; TRBD1 matches 8 bases. J lost 2 bases, V lost 3 bases, and 2 bases had no gene match. Germline CDR1 LNHDA, CDR2 SQIVND (reference sequence). There are 14 residues in the CDR3.

The chain is built from TRBV7-9 and TRBJ1-6, with 9 nucleotides matching TRBD1. Germline trimming cut 1 base from V and 9 bases from J; bases unmatched to any gene: 1. There are 14 residues in the CDR3. Germline CDR1 and CDR2: SEHNR and FQNEAQ (reference sequence). Here the CDR3 DNA reads TGTGCCAGCAGCTTAGACAGGGGGCCTTCACCCCTCCACTTT. Translated, it gives CASSLDRGPSPLHF. The full variable domain, completed using reference TRBV7-9 and TRBJ1-6, is DTGVSQNPRHKITKRGQNVTFRCDPISEHNRLYWYRQTLGQGPEFLTYFQNEAQLEKSRLLSDRFSAERPKGSFSTLEIQRTEQGDSAMYLCASSLDRGPSPLHFGNGTRLTVT.

The chain has TRBV3-1 (or the pseudogene TRBV3-2) and TRBJ1-5; 8 bases align to TRBD1. Germline V gene lookup returns CDR1 LGHDT and CDR2 YNNKEL (reference sequence). With V trimmed by 0 bases and J by 4 bases, 2 bases remained unmatched. The CDR3 is 15 residues long. CDR3 DNA sequence: TGTGCCAGCAGCCAAGACGACAGGGGTAATCAGCCCCAGCATTTT. Its protein product is CASSQDDRGNQPQHF.

There are a few counts of this clone. The same CDR3 also results from other DNA sequences found in this sample. This sequence joins TRBV4-1 and TRBJ2-3, with TRBD2 matching 11 bases. The CDR3 loop spans 16 amino acids. The junction had 7 bases not matched to a gene; V was cut back by 3 bases and J by 5 bases. Germline V CDR1 and CDR2: MGHRA, YSYEKL. The CDR3 is CASSHGLAGGGDTQYF. Written as DNA, the CDR3 is TGCGCCAGCAGCCACGGGTTAGCGGGGGGGGGAGATACGCAGTATTTT.

This chain links TRBV25-1 with TRBJ1-5, with D possibly matching TRBD1 (6 bases). V lost 3 bases and J lost 9, with 15 bases in between. Germline V gene sequence: CDR1 MGHDK, CDR2 SYGVNS. There are 14 residues in the CDR3. For the CDR3, the DNA is TGTGCCAGCAGTGATTCCCAGGGGCACGGGCCCCAGCATTTT. Amino acids: CASSDSQGHGPQHF.

This chain connects TRBV7-3 to TRBJ2-3, with TRBD2 as a possible D gene (7 bases). The CDR3 totals 14 residues. Germline V lookup: CDR1 SGHTA, CDR2 FQGTGA. The V end lost 4 bases, the J end lost 6 bases, and 14 bases lay between the germline ends. The CDR3 DNA is TGTGCCAGCAGCTCTGGGGGGGCATTGGATACGCAGTATTTT. The encoded protein is CASSSGGALDTQYF.

The V gene is TRBV5-1, the J gene TRBJ2-6; TRBD1 is a possible D gene (6 bases). Between the trimmed V and J ends, which lost 7 bases and 0 bases, there was a span of 8 bases. This CDR3 has 14 amino acids. Per the germline V gene, CDR1 is SGHRS and CDR2 is YFSETQ. CDR3 residues: CASGTSSGANVLTF. CDR3 nucleotides: TGCGCCAGCGGGACATCCTCTGGGGCCAACGTCCTGACTTTC.

V usage is TRBV7-8 and J usage is TRBJ2-1; 9 nucleotides match TRBD1. The germline V gene has CDR1 SGHVS and CDR2 FQNEAQ. After removal of 5 bases from V and 10 bases from J, the junction contained 9 bases not matched to a gene. This CDR3 has 14 amino acids. In nucleotides, the CDR3 is TGTGCCAGCAGCAGCCGGGACAGGGTTGAAGAGCAGTTCTTC. Its translation is CASSSRDRVEEQFF.

In regard to this clone: The same CDR3 can be traced to other DNA sequences in this sample. CDR3 amino acids: CAISEGQGDSPLHF. DNA for the CDR3: TGTGCCATCAGTGAGGGGCAGGGGGATTCACCCCTCCACTTT. This rearrangement joins TRBV10-3 to TRBJ1-6, with 7 bases identical to TRBD1. Germline lookup yields CDR1 ENHRY and CDR2 SYGVKD. With V trimmed by 2 bases and J by 8 bases, 3 bases remained unmatched. This CDR3 has 14 residues.

This chain joins TRBV19 and TRBJ1-1, with a tentative D call TRBD1 (5 bases). CDR1 is LNHDA and CDR2 is SQIVND in the germline V gene (reference sequence). Trimming shortened V by 7 bases and J by 5 bases, and 11 bases separated the two germline ends. The CDR3 contains 12 residues. CDR3 coding DNA: TGTGCCAGTACAACAGGAATGACTGAAGCTTTCTTT. Encoded protein: CASTTGMTEAFF.